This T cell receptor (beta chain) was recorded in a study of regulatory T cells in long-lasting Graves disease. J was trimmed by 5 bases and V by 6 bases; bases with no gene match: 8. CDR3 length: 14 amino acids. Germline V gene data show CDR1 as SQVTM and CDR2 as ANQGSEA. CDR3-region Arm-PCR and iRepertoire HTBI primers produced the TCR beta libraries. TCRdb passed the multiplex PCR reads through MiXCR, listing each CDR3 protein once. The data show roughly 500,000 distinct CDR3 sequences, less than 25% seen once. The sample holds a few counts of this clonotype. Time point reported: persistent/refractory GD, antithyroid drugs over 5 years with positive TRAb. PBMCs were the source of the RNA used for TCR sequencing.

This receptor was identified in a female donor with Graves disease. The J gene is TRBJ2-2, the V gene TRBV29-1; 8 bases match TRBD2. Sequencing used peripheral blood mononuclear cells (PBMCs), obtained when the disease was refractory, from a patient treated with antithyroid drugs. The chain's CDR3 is CSVASGLVTGELFF. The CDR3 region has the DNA TGCAGCGTCGCCTCGGGACTAGTGACCGGGGAGCTGTTTTTT.